This T cell receptor beta chain originates from a study of control samples from healthy donors and cancer patients. Between the trimmed V and J ends, which lost 5 bases and 4 bases, there was a span of 11 bases. This CDR3 comprises 13 residues. In germline, CDR1 is MNHEY, CDR2 SMNVEV (reference sequence). The repertoire was sequenced with immunoSEQ multiplex PCR; TCRdb's copy has only in-frame clones and lacks some. The table shows tens of thousands of clones, with approximately 88% occurring only once. Sequencing input: blood. The TCR comes from a man in his fifties in good health. This chain joins TRBV27 and TRBJ1-1; D not resolved. The CDR3 spells CASSLKGTTEAFF. The CDR3 bases are TGTGCCAGCAGTCTCAAGGGAACCACTGAAGCTTTCTTT.